This entry features one T cell receptor beta chain sequence. The record originates from a study of blood T cell repertoires in COVID-19. Germline loops: CDR1 LGHNA, CDR2 YNFKEQ. Trimming left V 0 bases short and J 3 bases short, with 11 bases between. The CDR3 is 15 amino acids. Assay used: immunoSEQ multiplex PCR; TCRdb lists only in-frame clones, some missing. This table has some 150,000 clones, roughly 76% appearing once. V is TRBV4-2 and J is TRBJ1-2; D ambiguous. The specimen sequenced was peripheral blood. This clonotype was obtained from a woman aged 50 to 65 with active or convalescent COVID-19. The CDR3 loop reads CASSQDDTRDYGYTF. The CDR3 bases are TGTGCCAGCAGCCAAGATGATACGAGAGACTATGGCTACACCTTC.